A selection of T cell receptor beta chains follows, all from one sample in a study of T cell responses to AZD1222 COVID-19 vaccine. Clones were sequenced by immunoSEQ multiplex PCR, and TCRdb holds only the in-frame ones, with some missing. This sample has 70,000 to 95,000 clones, with 85% to 90% found just once. Sequencing used peripheral blood, obtained 28 days after the second AZD1222 dose. These receptors all come from an adult who received the AZD1222 COVID-19 vaccine. CDR3s include the opening cysteine and the closing phenylalanine or tryptophan. A D gene is named only where the DNA matches it firmly. For some rows the clone size is stated as once, few or many, or as a class when expanded; others skip it.

d_gene | abundance | j_gene | v_gene | CDR3aa | CDR3nt
. | . | TRBJ2-5 | TRBV18 | CASSPPEGQETQYF | TGTGCCAGCTCACCACCGGAGGGCCAAGAGACCCAGTACTTC
. | . | TRBJ2-5 | TRBV6-1 | CASSPSHRGTKTQYF | TGTGCCAGCAGTCCATCCCATAGGGGTACGAAGACCCAGTACTTC
. | . | TRBJ1-2 | TRBV19 | CASSTTGLAYGYTF | TGTGCCAGTAGTACCACGGGGTTGGCCTATGGCTACACCTTC
TRBD1 | few | TRBJ2-3 | TRBV15 | CATSRGGTGSDTQYF | TGTGCCACCAGCAGGGGGGGGACAGGGTCAGATACGCAGTATTTT
. | . | TRBJ1-1 | TRBV19 | CASRVKGSTEAFF | TGTGCCAGTAGGGTGAAAGGGTCCACTGAAGCTTTCTTT
. | . | TRBJ2-3 | TRBV5-4 | CAGETDTQYF | TGTGCCGGGGAAACAGATACGCAGTATTTT
. | . | TRBJ1-1 | TRBV3-1/TRBV3-2 | CASSGMMNTEAFF | TGTGCCAGCAGCGGGATGATGAACACTGAAGCTTTCTTT
TRBD1 | . | TRBJ1-5 | TRBV2 | CASSPFSGQGANQPQHF | TGTGCCAGCAGTCCATTCTCCGGACAGGGGGCTAATCAGCCCCAGCATTTT
. | . | TRBJ2-7 | TRBV5-5 | CASSYGQDTYEQYF | TGTGCCAGCAGCTATGGACAAGACACCTACGAGCAGTACTTC
TRBD2 | . | TRBJ2-2 | TRBV9 | CASSPLAGATGELFF | TGTGCCAGCAGCCCACTAGCGGGAGCGACCGGGGAGCTGTTTTTT
TRBD1 | . | TRBJ1-3 | TRBV2 | CASSGLGQGISSGNTIYF | TGTGCCAGCAGTGGGTTGGGACAGGGGATAAGCTCTGGAAACACCATATATTTT
. | . | TRBJ1-5 | TRBV6-2/TRBV6-3 | CASSNRDTNQPQHF | TGTGCCAGCAGCAACCGGGACACCAATCAGCCCCAGCATTTT
. | . | TRBJ2-7 | TRBV30 | CAWKQAGLDHGEQYF | TGTGCCTGGAAACAGGCGGGGTTGGATCATGGTGAGCAGTACTTC
. | . | TRBJ1-1 | TRBV6-6 | CASRGGANTEAFF | TGTGCCAGCAGGGGGGGGGCAAACACTGAAGCTTTCTTT
. | . | TRBJ2-3 | TRBV19 | CASSIPSRGTDTQYF | TGTGCCAGTAGTATCCCCTCGCGGGGCACAGATACGCAGTATTTT
. | . | TRBJ2-2 | TRBV5-1 | CASSLRDPTGELFF | TGCGCCAGCAGCTTAAGGGATCCGACCGGGGAGCTGTTTTTT
. | . | TRBJ2-4 | TRBV11-2 | CASSPFTKAKNIQYF | TGTGCCAGCAGCCCCTTCACTAAAGCCAAAAACATTCAGTACTTC
TRBD2 | . | TRBJ2-1 | TRBV4-2 | CASSQESPIAGGENEQFF | TGTGCCAGCAGCCAAGAGTCCCCAATCGCGGGGGGAGAGAATGAGCAGTTCTTC
. | . | TRBJ1-5 | TRBV30 | CAGQQGSQPQHF | TGTGCCGGCCAACAGGGTAGCCAGCCCCAGCATTTT
. | . | TRBJ2-7 | TRBV14 | CASSHGHYSSYEQYF | TGTGCCAGCAGCCATGGACATTACAGCTCCTACGAGCAGTACTTC
. | . | TRBJ2-7 | TRBV5-1 | CASSLREYEQYF | TGCGCCAGCAGCTTGCGGGAGTACGAGCAGTACTTC
. | . | TRBJ2-1 | TRBV12-3/TRBV12-4 | CASSFGNEQFF | TGTGCCAGCAGTTTTGGGAATGAGCAGTTCTTC
. | few | TRBJ1-6 | TRBV11-2 | CASTPRGGGDSPLHF | TGTGCCAGCACCCCTCGGGGGGGTGGCGATTCACCCCTCCACTTT
TRBD1 | few | TRBJ1-1 | TRBV18 | CASSRGQGAGDTEAFF | TGTGCCAGCTCACGAGGACAGGGGGCAGGGGACACTGAAGCTTTCTTT
. | . | TRBJ1-2 | TRBV3-1/TRBV3-2 | CASSQDLRGSSYTF | TGTGCCAGCAGCCAAGATTTAAGGGGCTCCAGCTACACCTTC